This T cell receptor beta chain was recorded in a study of cytomegalovirus exposure and HLA in healthy donors. Study details: A prior analysis found 117 million unique TCR beta sequences from 150 million to 200 million T cells. Around 77% of more than 300 genotyped donors fell in the Caucasian-associated ancestry cluster.

Of note for this clone: Antigen specificity is unknown.

The PCR was carried out with 60 Vbeta primers and 13 Jbeta primers. TCRdb keeps only in-frame clones here, not all; method: immunoSEQ multiplex PCR. The sample comprises 200,000 to 250,000 clones, 70% to 90% of which are singletons, and about 3% rests with the top ten. Germline V gene sequence: CDR1 LNHNV, CDR2 YYDKDF (reference sequence). The CDR3 contains 14 residues. The V end was cut by 4 bases, the J end by 14 bases, with 22 bases between. Findings and caveats of the study: Some 150 TCR beta chains were listed as cytomegalovirus-associated. CMV serostatus was the only recorded immune exposure for donors.

Sequences were obtained from PBMCs. The chain combines TRBV15 with TRBJ2-3, with unresolved D. The TCR was taken from a man aged 30-40 years in good health and CMV-seronegative. The CDR3 DNA reads as TGTGCCACCAGCACTTTGTTCGGGTCTATCCCGGGGTATTTT. This codes for CATSTLFGSIPGYF.